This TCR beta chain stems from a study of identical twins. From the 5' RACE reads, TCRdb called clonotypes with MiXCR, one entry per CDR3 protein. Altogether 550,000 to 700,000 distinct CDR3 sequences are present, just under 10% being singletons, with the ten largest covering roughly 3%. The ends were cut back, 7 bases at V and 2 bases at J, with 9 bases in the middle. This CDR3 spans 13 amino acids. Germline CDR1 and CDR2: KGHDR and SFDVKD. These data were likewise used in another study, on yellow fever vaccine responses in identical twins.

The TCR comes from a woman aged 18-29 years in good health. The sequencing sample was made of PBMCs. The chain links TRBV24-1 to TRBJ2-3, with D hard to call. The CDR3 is CATRGPATDTQYF. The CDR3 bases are TGTGCCACCAGAGGGCCCGCCACAGATACGCAGTATTTT.